This T cell receptor beta chain was captured by sequencing in a study of blood T cell repertoires in COVID-19. Overall study context: There were acute and convalescent COVID-19 samples, and they came from the United States, Italy and Spain. PBMCs, B-cell-depleted T cells, or T cells were the source of the cDNA or gDNA that made up the material.

In the original analysis: Cell counts per sample came from amplifying reference gene primers. Assay: immunoSEQ multiplex PCR; the TCRdb copy retains only in-frame clones and omits some. V and J calls and clone size follow that table, whereas D and trimming were derived from the DNA. The data hold 200,000 to 300,000 clones, with approximately 78% observed a single time. Source material: peripheral blood. This sequence originates from a woman aged 60-70 years with active or convalescent COVID-19.

CDR3 sequence reads: CASSSWTGTGNTIYF. CDR3 in DNA: TGTGCCAGCAGCTCCTGGACAGGGACTGGAAACACCATATATTTT. This chain connects TRBV7-6 to TRBJ1-3; 8 positions match TRBD1. The ends lost 4 bases at V and 2 bases at J; junction bases unmatched: 4. Germline V gene lookup returns CDR1 SGHVS and CDR2 FNYEAQ. The CDR3 consists of 15 residues.